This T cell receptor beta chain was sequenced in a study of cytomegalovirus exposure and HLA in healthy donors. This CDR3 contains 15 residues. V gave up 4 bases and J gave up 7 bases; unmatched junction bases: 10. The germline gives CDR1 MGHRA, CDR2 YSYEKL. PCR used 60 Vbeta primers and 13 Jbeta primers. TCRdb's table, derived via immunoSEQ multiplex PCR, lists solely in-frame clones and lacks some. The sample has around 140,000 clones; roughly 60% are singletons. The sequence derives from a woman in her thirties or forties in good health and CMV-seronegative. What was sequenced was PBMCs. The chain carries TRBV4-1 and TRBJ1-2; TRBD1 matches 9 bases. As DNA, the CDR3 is TGCGCCAGCAGCCTGGGACAGGGATCCGTTTTTGGCTACACCTTC. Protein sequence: CASSLGQGSVFGYTF.